This record looks at one T cell receptor beta chain sequence and its context. The data derive from a study of blood T cell repertoires in COVID-19. At the level of the study: The analysed material was cDNA or gDNA that came from T cells, B-cell-depleted T cells, or PBMCs.

Patients at the Seattle site were enrolled during active infection and followed longitudinally. Germline loops: CDR1 MGHRA, CDR2 YSYEKL. CDR3 length: 18 residues. Trimming left V 1 base short and J 7 bases short, with 24 bases between. Per the original data handling: Amplified reference gene primers provided the basis for estimating nucleated cell counts. Profiled with immunoSEQ multiplex PCR; TCRdb holds only in-frame clones, not every one. V and J calls and clone size follow that table, whereas D and trimming were derived from the DNA. The sample lists about 260,000 clones; 80% to 90% were seen once.

The TCR was taken from an older woman with COVID-19, enrolled during active disease. The material sequenced was peripheral blood. The chain links TRBV4-1 to TRBJ2-3; tentative D call: TRBD2 (6 bases). The CDR3 DNA reads as TGCGCCAGCAGCCAAGCCCCATCTAGCGTCCTGATTCCGAATACGCAGTATTTT. As protein: CASSQAPSSVLIPNTQYF.